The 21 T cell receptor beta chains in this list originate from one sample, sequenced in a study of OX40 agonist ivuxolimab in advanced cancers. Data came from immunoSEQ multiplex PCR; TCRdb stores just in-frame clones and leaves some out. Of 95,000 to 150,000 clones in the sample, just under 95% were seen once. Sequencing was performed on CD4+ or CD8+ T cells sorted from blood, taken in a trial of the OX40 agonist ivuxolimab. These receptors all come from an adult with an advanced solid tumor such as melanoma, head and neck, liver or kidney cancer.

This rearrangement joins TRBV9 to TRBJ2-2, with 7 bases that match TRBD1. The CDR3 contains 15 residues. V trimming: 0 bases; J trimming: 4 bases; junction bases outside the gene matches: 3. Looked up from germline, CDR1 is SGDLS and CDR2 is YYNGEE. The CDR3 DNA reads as TGTGCCAGCAGCGTAGAGGGGGCTGGCACCGGGGAGCTGTTTTTT. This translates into CASSVEGAGTGELFF.

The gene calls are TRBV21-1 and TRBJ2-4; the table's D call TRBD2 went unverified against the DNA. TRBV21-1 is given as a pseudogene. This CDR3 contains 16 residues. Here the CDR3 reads CASSPVKPEAKNIQYF. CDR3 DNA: TGTGCCAGCAGCCCCGTGAAGCCGGAGGCCAAAAACATTCAGTACTTC.

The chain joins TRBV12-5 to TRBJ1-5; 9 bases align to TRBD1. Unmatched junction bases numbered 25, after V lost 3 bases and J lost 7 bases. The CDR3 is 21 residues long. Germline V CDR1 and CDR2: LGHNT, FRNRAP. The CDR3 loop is CASGFAAGTGNLLHQGQPQHF. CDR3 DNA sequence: TGTGCTAGTGGTTTCGCGGCCGGGACAGGGAATCTCCTCCATCAAGGGCAGCCCCAGCATTTT.

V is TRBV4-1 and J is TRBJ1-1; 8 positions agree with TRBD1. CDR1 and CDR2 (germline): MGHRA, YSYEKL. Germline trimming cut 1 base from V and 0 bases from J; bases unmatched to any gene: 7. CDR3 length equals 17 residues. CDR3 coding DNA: TGCGCCAGCAGCCAAGGATACAGGGGGGGAATGAACACTGAAGCTTTCTTT. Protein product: CASSQGYRGGMNTEAFF.

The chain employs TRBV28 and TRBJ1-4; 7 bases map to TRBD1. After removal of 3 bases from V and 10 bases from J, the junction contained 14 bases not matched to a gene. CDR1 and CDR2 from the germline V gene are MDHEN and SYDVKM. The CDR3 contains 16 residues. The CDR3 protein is CASSLDDEGALRKLFF. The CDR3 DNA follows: TGTGCCAGCAGTTTGGATGATGAGGGGGCGCTTAGAAAACTGTTTTTT.

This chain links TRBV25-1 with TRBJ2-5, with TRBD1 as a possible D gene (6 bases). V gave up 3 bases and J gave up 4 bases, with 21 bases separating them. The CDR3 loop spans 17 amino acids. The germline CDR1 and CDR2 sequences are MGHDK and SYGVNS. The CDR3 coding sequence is TGTGCCAGCAGTGAGCGGCTCATTGGGGGCGCAGCAGAGACCCAGTACTTC. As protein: CASSERLIGGAAETQYF.

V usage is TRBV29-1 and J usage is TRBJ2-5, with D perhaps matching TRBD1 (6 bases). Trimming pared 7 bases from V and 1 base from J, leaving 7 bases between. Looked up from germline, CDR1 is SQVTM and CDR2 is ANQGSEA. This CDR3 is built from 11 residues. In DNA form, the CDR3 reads TGCAGCGGGACAGTCCAAGAGACCCAGTACTTC. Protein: CSGTVQETQYF.

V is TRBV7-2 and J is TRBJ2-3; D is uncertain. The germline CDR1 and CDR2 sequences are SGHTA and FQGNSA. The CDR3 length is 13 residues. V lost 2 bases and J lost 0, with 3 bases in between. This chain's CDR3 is CASSLPSTDTQYF. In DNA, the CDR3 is TGTGCCAGCAGCTTACCCAGCACAGATACGCAGTATTTT.

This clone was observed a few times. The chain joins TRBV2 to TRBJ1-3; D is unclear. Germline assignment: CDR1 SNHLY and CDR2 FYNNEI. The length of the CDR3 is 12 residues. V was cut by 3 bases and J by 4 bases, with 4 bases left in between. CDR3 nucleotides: TGTGCCAGCAGTGACCCGGGAAACACCATATATTTT. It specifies CASSDPGNTIYF.

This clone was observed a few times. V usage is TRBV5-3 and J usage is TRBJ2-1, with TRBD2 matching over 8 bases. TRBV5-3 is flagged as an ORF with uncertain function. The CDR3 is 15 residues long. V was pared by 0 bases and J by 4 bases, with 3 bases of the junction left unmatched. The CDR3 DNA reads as TGTGCCAGAAGCTTGGATCGGGAGGGTTACAATGAGCAGTTCTTC. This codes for CARSLDREGYNEQFF.

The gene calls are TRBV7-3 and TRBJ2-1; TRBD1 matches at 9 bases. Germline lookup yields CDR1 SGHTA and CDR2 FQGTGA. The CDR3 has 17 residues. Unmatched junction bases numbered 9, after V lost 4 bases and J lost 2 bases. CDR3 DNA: TGTGCCAGCAGCTCCTTCACCGGGACAGGGCCCTACAATGAGCAGTTCTTC. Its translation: CASSSFTGTGPYNEQFF.

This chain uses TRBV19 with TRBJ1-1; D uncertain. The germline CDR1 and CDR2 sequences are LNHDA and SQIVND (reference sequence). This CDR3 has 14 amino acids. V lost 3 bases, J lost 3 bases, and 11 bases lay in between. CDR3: CASSIGRTYTEAFF. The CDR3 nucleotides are TGTGCCAGTAGTATCGGGAGGACTTACACTGAAGCTTTCTTT.

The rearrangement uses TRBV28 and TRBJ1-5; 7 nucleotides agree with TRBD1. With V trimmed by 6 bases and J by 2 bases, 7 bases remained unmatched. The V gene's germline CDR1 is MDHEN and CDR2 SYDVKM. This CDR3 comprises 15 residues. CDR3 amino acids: CASRAGTVGNQPQHF. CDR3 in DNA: TGTGCCAGCAGGGCCGGGACAGTCGGCAATCAGCCCCAGCATTTT.

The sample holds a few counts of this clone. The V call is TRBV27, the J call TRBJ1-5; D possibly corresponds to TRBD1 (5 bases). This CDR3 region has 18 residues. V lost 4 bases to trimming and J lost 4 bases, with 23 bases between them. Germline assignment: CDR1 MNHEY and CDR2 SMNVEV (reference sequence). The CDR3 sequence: CASSSIVQANLRNQPQHF. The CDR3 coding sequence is TGTGCCAGCAGTTCCATCGTACAGGCCAACCTTAGGAATCAGCCCCAGCATTTT.

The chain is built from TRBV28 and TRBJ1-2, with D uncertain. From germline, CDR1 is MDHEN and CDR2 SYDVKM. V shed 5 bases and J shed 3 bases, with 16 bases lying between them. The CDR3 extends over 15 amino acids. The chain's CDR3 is CASSQPDTGHYGYTF. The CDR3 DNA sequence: TGTGCCAGCAGTCAACCCGACACTGGCCACTATGGCTACACCTTC.

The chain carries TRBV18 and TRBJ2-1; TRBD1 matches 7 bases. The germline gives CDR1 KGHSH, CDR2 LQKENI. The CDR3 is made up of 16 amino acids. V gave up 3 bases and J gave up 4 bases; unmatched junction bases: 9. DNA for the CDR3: TGTGCCAGCTCACCGCCGGGACAGCGGCCTTACAATGAGCAGTTCTTC. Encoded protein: CASSPPGQRPYNEQFF.

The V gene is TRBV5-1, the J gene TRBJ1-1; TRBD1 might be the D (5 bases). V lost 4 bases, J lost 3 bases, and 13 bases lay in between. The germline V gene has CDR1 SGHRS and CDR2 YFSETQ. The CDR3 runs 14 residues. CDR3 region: CASSSEGYDTEAFF. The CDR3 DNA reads TGCGCCAGCAGCAGTGAGGGGTATGACACTGAAGCTTTCTTT. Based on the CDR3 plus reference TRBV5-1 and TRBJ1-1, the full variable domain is KAGVTQTPRYLIKTRGQQVTLSCSPISGHRSVSWYQQTPGQGLQFLFEYFSETQRNKGNFPGRFSGRQFSNSRSEMNVSTLELGDSALYLCASSSEGYDTEAFFGQGTRLTVV.

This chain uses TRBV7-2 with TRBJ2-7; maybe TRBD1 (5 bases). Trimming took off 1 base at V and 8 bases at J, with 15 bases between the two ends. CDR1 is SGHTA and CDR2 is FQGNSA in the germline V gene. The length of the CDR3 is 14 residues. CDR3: CASSLEGRGSKQYF. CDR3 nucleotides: TGTGCCAGCAGCTTAGAAGGAAGGGGTTCGAAGCAGTACTTC.

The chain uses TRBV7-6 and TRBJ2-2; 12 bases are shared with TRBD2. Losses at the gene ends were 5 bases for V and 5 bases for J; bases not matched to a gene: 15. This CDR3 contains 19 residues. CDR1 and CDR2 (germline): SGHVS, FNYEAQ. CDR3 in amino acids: CASSQARTSGTHRTGELFF. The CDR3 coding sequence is TGTGCCAGCAGCCAAGCTCGGACTAGCGGGACCCACAGGACCGGGGAGCTGTTTTTT.

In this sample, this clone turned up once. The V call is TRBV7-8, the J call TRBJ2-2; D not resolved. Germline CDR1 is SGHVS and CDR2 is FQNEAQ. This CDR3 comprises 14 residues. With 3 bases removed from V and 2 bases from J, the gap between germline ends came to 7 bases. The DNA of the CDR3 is TGTGCCAGCAGCTTTTACACAAACACCGGGGAGCTGTTTTTT. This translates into CASSFYTNTGELFF.

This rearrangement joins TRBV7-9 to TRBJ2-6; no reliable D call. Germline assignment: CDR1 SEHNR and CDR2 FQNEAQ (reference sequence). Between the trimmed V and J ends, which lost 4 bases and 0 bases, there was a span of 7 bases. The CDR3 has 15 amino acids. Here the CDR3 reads CASSYDFSGANVLTF. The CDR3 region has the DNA TGTGCCAGCAGCTATGACTTCTCTGGGGCCAACGTCCTGACTTTC.